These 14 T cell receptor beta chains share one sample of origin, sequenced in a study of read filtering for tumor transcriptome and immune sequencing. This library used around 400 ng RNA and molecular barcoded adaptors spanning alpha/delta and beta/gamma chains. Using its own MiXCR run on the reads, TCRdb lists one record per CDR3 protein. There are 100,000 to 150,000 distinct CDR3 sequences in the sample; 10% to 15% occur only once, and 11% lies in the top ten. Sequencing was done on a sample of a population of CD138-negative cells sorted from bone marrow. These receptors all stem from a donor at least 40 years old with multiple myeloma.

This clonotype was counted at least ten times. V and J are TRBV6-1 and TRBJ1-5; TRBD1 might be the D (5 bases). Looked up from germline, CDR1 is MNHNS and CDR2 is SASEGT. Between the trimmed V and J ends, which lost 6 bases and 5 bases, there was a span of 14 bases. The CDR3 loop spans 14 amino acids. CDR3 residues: CASSDRVGDQPQHF. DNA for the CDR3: TGTGCCAGCAGCGACAGAGTAGGGGATCAGCCCCAGCATTTT.

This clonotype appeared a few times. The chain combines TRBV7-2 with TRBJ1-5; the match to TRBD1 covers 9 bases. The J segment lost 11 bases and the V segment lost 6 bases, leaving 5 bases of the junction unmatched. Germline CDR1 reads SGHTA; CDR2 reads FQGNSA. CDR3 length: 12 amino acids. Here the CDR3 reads CASRSTGGTQHF. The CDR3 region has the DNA TGTGCCAGCAGATCGACAGGGGGGACCCAGCATTTT.

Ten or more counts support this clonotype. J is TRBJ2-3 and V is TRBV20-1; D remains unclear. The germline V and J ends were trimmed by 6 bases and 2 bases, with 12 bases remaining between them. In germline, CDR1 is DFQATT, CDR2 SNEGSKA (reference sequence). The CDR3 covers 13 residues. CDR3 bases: TGCAGTGCATCGGGCGGCACCACAGATACGCAGTATTTT. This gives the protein CSASGGTTDTQYF.

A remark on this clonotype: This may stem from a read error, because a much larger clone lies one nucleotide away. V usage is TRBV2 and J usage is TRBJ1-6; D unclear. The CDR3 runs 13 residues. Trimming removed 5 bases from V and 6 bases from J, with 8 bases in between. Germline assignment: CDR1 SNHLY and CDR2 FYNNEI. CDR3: CASSTKLNSPLHF. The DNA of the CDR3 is TGTGCCAGCAGTACAAAACTTAATTCACCCCTCCACTTT.

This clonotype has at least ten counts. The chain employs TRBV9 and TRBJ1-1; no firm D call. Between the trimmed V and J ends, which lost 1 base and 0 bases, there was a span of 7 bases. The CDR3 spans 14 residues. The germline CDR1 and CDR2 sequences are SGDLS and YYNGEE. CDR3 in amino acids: CASSVSGVNTEAFF. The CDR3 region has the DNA TGTGCCAGCAGCGTATCTGGGGTGAACACTGAAGCTTTCTTT.

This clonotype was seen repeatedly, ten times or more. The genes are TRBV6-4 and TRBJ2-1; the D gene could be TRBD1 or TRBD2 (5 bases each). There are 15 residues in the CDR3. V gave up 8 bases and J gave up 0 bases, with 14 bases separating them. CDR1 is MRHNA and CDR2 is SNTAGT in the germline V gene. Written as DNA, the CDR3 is TGTGCCAGCGGTCAAGCTGGGACCTCCTACAATGAGCAGTTCTTC. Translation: CASGQAGTSYNEQFF.

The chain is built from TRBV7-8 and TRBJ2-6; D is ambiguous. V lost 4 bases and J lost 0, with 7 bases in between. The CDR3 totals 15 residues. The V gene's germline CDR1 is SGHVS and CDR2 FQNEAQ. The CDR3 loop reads CASSSDPSGANVLTF. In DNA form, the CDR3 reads TGTGCCAGCAGCTCGGACCCCTCTGGGGCCAACGTCCTGACTTTC.

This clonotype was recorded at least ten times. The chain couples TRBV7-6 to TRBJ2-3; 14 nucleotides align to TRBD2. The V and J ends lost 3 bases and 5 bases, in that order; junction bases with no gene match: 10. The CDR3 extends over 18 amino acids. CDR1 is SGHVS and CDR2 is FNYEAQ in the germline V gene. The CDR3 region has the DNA TGTGCCAGCAGCTTCCGACCGGGACTAGCGGGAGCAATAGATACGCAGTATTTT. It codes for CASSFRPGLAGAIDTQYF.

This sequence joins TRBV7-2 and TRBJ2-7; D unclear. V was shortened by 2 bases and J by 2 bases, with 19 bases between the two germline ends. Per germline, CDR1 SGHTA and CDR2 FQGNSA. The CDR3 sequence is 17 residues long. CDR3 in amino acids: CASSLRSVAYKPYEQYF. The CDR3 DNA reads TGTGCCAGCAGCTTAAGGTCGGTTGCGTACAAACCCTACGAGCAGTACTTC. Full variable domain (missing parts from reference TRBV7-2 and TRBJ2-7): GAGVSQSPSNKVTEKGKDVELRCDPISGHTALYWYRQSLGQGLEFLIYFQGNSAPDKSGLPSDRFSAERTGGSVSTLTIQRTQQEDSAVYLCASSLRSVAYKPYEQYFGPGTRLTVT.

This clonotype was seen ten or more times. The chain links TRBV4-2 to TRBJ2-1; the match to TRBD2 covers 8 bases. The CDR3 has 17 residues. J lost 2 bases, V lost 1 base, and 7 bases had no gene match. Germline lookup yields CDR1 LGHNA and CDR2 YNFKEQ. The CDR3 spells CASSQGGASGPYNEQFF. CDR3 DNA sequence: TGTGCCAGCAGCCAAGGGGGGGCTAGCGGGCCCTACAATGAGCAGTTCTTC.

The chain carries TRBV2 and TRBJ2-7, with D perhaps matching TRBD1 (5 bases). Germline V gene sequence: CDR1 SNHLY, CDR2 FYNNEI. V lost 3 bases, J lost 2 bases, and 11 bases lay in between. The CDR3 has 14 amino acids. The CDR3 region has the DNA TGTGCCAGCAGTGAGGACCGGACAACCTACGAGCAGTACTTC. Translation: CASSEDRTTYEQYF.

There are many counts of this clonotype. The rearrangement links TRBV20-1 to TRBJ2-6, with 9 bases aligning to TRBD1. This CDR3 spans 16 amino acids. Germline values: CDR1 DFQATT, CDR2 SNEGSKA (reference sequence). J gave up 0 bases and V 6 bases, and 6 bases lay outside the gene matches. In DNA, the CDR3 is TGCAGTGCCCCCGACAGGGGGAACTCTGGGGCCAACGTCCTGACTTTC. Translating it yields CSAPDRGNSGANVLTF.

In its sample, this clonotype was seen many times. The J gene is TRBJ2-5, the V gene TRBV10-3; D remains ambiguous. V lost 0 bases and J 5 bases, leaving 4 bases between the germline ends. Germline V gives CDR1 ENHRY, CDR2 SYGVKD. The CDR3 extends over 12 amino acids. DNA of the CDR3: TGTGCCATCAGTGAGTCAGGGGAGACCCAGTACTTC. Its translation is CAISESGETQYF.

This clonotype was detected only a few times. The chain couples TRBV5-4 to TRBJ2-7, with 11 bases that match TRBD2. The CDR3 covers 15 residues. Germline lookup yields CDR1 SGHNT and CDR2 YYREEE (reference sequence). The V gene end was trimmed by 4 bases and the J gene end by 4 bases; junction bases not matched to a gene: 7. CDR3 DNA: TGTGCCAGCAGCCTAGGGACTAGCGGACTTTACGAGCAGTACTTC. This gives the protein CASSLGTSGLYEQYF.